These 29 T cell receptor beta chains were all obtained from the same sample, sequenced in a study of shared clonotypes between healthy human individuals. Profiled with immunoSEQ multiplex PCR; TCRdb holds only in-frame clones, not every one. Among some 1 million clones listed, 65% to 75% were seen once. The sequenced material came from memory CD4+ T cells sorted from blood. Subset here: CD45RA-negative fraction. These receptors all come from a man between 18 and 29 years old in good health.

The genes are TRBV28 and TRBJ2-3; a weak D match, TRBD1 (5 bases). CDR1 and CDR2 (germline): MDHEN, SYDVKM. The V and J ends lost 4 bases and 4 bases respectively, with 9 bases between them. The CDR3 loop spans 13 amino acids. CDR3 DNA sequence: TGTGCCAGCAGTTCCCAGGGTTCAGATACGCAGTATTTT. This sequence encodes CASSSQGSDTQYF. The variable domain in full, with the rest retrieved from reference TRBV28 and TRBJ2-3, is DVKVTQSSRYLVKRTGEKVFLECVQDMDHENMFWYRQDPGLGLRLIYFSYDVKMKEKGDIPEGYSVSREKKERFSLILESASTNQTSMYLCASSSQGSDTQYFGPGTRLTVL.

A few counts support this clone. The genes are TRBV27 and TRBJ2-2; D is unresolved. The germline V gene has CDR1 MNHEY and CDR2 SMNVEV (reference sequence). Between the trimmed V and J ends, which lost 3 bases and 6 bases, there was a span of 2 bases. The CDR3 extends over 11 amino acids. The CDR3 sequence: CASSLAGELFF. DNA for the CDR3: TGTGCCAGCAGTTTGGCCGGGGAGCTGTTTTTT.

The rearrangement joins TRBV7-2 to TRBJ2-1; D might be TRBD1 (7 bases). Per germline, CDR1 SGHTA and CDR2 FQGNSA. Trimming took off 5 bases at V and 2 bases at J, with 16 bases between the two ends. This CDR3 contains 16 residues. The CDR3 region has the DNA TGTGCCAGCAGCCTAGGAGGGGGACAGCCCTACAATGAGCAGTTCTTC. As protein: CASSLGGGQPYNEQFF.

Remarks on this clone: A read error may be the cause here, since a much bigger clone is one base away. The identical CDR3 is also encoded by other nucleotide sequences in the sample. The chain carries TRBV28 and TRBJ1-6; no reliable D call. Deletions cut 2 bases from V and 0 bases from J, with 5 bases between. CDR1 is MDHEN, CDR2 SYDVKM, per germline. This CDR3 comprises 15 residues. CDR3 residues: CASSLGSSYNSPLHF. The CDR3 nucleotides read TGTGCCAGCAGTTTAGGGAGCTCCTATAATTCACCCCTCCACTTT.

The chain joins TRBV11-2 to TRBJ2-7; 12 nucleotides align to TRBD2. From germline, CDR1 is SGHAT and CDR2 FQNNGV. The length of the CDR3 is 15 residues. V lost 4 bases and J lost 4; bases outside the gene matches: 5. In DNA form, the CDR3 reads TGTGCCAGCAGCTCGCCGACTAGCGGGAGATACGAGCAGTACTTC. Its protein product is CASSSPTSGRYEQYF. Full variable domain (outside the CDR3, taken from reference TRBV11-2 and TRBJ2-7): EAGVAQSPRYKIIEKRQSVAFWCNPISGHATLYWYQQILGQGPKLLIQFQNNGVVDDSQLPKDRFSAERLKGVDSTLKIQPAKLEDSAVYLCASSSPTSGRYEQYFGPGTRLTVT.

As to this clone: Since a much larger clone is just one base distant, this may be a read error. This chain connects TRBV5-4 to TRBJ1-1, with 8 positions matching TRBD1. This CDR3 contains 15 residues. Germline-derived CDR1 and CDR2 are SGHNT and YYREEE (reference sequence). After removal of 3 bases from V and 1 base from J, the junction contained 5 bases not matched to a gene. The CDR3, as DNA: TGTGCCAGCAGCTGGCCCGGGACAGGGAACACTGAAGCTTTCTTT. It encodes CASSWPGTGNTEAFF.

J is TRBJ2-1 and V is TRBV5-1; possible D gene TRBD2, 5 bases. V shed 4 bases and J shed 2 bases, with 13 bases lying between them. CDR3 length: 15 residues. Germline V gives CDR1 SGHRS, CDR2 YFSETQ. The CDR3 DNA reads TGCGCCAGCAGCGAGGACTTTTCAACCTACAATGAGCAGTTCTTC. Protein product: CASSEDFSTYNEQFF.

The table lists this clone with a few counts. The sample has other DNA sequences that encode this CDR3 too. This chain links TRBV7-9 with TRBJ2-3; D unclear. Germline lookup yields CDR1 SEHNR and CDR2 FQNEAQ (reference sequence). This CDR3 has 12 residues. Trimming left V 3 bases short and J 6 bases short, with 7 bases between. Here the CDR3 reads CASSFQSDTQYF. CDR3 nucleotides: TGTGCCAGCAGCTTCCAATCTGATACGCAGTATTTT.

The chain joins TRBV7-6 to TRBJ2-1; no reliable D call. Trimming took 3 bases from V and 1 from J, leaving 13 bases between them. Looked up from germline, CDR1 is SGHVS and CDR2 is FNYEAQ. The CDR3 totals 16 residues. In nucleotides, the CDR3 is TGTGCCAGCAGCTTTGGCATATACAATTCCTACAATGAGCAGTTCTTC. Translated: CASSFGIYNSYNEQFF. Supplemented by reference TRBV7-6 and TRBJ2-1, the full variable domain reads GAGVSQSPRYKVTKRGQDVALRCDPISGHVSLYWYRQALGQGPEFLTYFNYEAQQDKSGLPNDRFSAERPEGSISTLTIQRTEQRDSAMYRCASSFGIYNSYNEQFFGPGTRLTVL.

This clone was seen just once. The CDR3 region is CASSLDLWTANEKLFF. As DNA, the CDR3 is TGTGCCAGCAGCTTAGATTTATGGACAGCTAATGAAAAACTGTTTTTT. The rearrangement uses TRBV11-2 and TRBJ1-4; a possible D gene is TRBD1 (6 bases). The germline V gene encodes CDR1 SGHAT and CDR2 FQNNGV. This CDR3 has 16 amino acids. The V and J ends lost 0 bases and 3 bases respectively, with 11 bases between them.

In its sample, this clone was seen a few times. This sequence joins TRBV19 and TRBJ1-4; 7 bases map to TRBD1. The CDR3 extends over 15 amino acids. The junction had 9 bases not matched to a gene; V was cut back by 4 bases and J by 7 bases. Per germline, CDR1 LNHDA and CDR2 SQIVND (reference sequence). The CDR3: CASSSHRGTGEKLFF. The CDR3 DNA sequence: TGTGCCAGTAGTAGCCACAGGGGAACGGGTGAAAAACTGTTTTTT.

The CDR3 DNA is TGTGCCAGCAATTTCCACGGGGCCCCGAACACCGGGGAGCTGTTTTTT. As protein: CASNFHGAPNTGELFF. The V gene is TRBV2, the J gene TRBJ2-2; D possibly matches TRBD1 or TRBD2 (5 bases each). The germline V and J ends were trimmed by 7 bases and 0 bases, with 15 bases remaining between them. From germline, CDR1 is SNHLY and CDR2 FYNNEI. The CDR3 loop spans 16 amino acids.

In its sample, this clone was seen a few times. The gene calls are TRBV30 and TRBJ1-1; weak D call: TRBD1 (6 bases). Germline CDR1 GTSNPN, CDR2 SVGIG (reference sequence). V dropped 4 bases and J dropped 4 bases, with 10 bases sitting between them. This CDR3 comprises 12 residues. The CDR3: CAWIRGGTEAFF. CDR3 nucleotides: TGTGCCTGGATTAGGGGGGGCACTGAAGCTTTCTTT.

V gene TRBV25-1 combines with J gene TRBJ2-7, with TRBD1 as a possible D gene (6 bases). Germline CDR1 and CDR2: MGHDK and SYGVNS. This CDR3 spans 16 amino acids. V lost 1 base and J lost 0, with 13 bases in between. The CDR3 region is CASSEWGRGSSYEQYF. CDR3 nucleotides: TGTGCCAGCAGTGAATGGGGAAGGGGGAGCTCCTACGAGCAGTACTTC.

The V and J genes are TRBV10-3 and TRBJ2-7, with D perhaps matching TRBD2 (6 bases). Germline V gene lookup returns CDR1 ENHRY and CDR2 SYGVKD. The CDR3 is made up of 12 amino acids. The V and J ends lost 5 bases and 7 bases respectively, with 12 bases between them. The CDR3 loop reads CAISREVREQYF. The CDR3 coding sequence is TGTGCCATCAGTAGGGAGGTGAGGGAGCAGTACTTC.

The V gene is TRBV5-6, the J gene TRBJ1-4; D is uncertain. CDR3 length: 13 amino acids. Germline V gene sequence: CDR1 SGHDT, CDR2 YYEEEE. V was clipped by 4 bases and J by 8 bases, with 12 bases between them. In nucleotides, the CDR3 is TGTGCCAGCAGCGGTTTACGGGGAGAAAAACTGTTTTTT. Encoded protein: CASSGLRGEKLFF.

In its sample, this clone was seen a few times. V is TRBV6-1 and J is TRBJ2-3, with D unresolved. Trimming took off 5 bases at V and 2 bases at J, with 11 bases between the two ends. Germline CDR1 reads MNHNS; CDR2 reads SASEGT. This CDR3 has 14 residues. The DNA of the CDR3 is TGTGCCAGCAGTTTAAACAGCTACACAGATACGCAGTATTTT. Its protein product is CASSLNSYTDTQYF.

This chain uses TRBV5-4 with TRBJ2-6; no firm D call. This CDR3 is 15 amino acids long. Deletions cut 3 bases from V and 1 base from J, with 8 bases between. Germline-derived CDR1 and CDR2 are SGHNT and YYREEE (reference sequence). The DNA for the CDR3 is TGTGCCAGCAGCTCTAGGGATTCTGGGGCCAACGTCCTGACTTTC. Its protein product is CASSSRDSGANVLTF.

The chain recombines TRBV7-2 with TRBJ2-3; 8 bases align to TRBD2. The CDR3 sequence is 15 residues long. The germline CDR1 and CDR2 sequences are SGHTA and FQGNSA. Unmatched junction bases numbered 10, after V lost 5 bases and J lost 6 bases. The CDR3 is CASSPGLGGMDTQYF. CDR3 nucleotide sequence: TGTGCCAGCAGCCCGGGACTAGGAGGGATGGATACGCAGTATTTT.

The CDR3 coding sequence is TGTGCCATCAGTGACCCGGAGGTAGCGGGAGTCATAAAGACCCAGTACTTC. Translation: CAISDPEVAGVIKTQYF. The chain employs TRBV10-3 and TRBJ2-5; TRBD2 aligns across 9 bases. The CDR3 has 17 residues. V dropped 3 bases and J dropped 6; count of bases not matched to a gene: 14. Germline-derived CDR1 and CDR2 are ENHRY and SYGVKD.

This chain joins TRBV6-1 and TRBJ2-6; D gene uncertain. Germline V gene sequence: CDR1 MNHNS, CDR2 SASEGT. CDR3 length: 13 amino acids. Trimming pared 7 bases from V and 4 bases from J, leaving 8 bases between. CDR3: CASMGAGANVLTF. CDR3 nucleotide sequence: TGTGCCAGCATGGGTGCCGGGGCCAACGTCCTGACTTTC.

The chain employs TRBV5-4 and TRBJ2-5; D tentatively fits TRBD1 or TRBD2 (5 bases each). The germline CDR1 and CDR2 sequences are SGHNT and YYREEE (reference sequence). Trimming took 2 bases from V and 2 from J, leaving 13 bases between them. There are 15 residues in the CDR3. CDR3: CASSLTGAMQETQYF. As DNA, the CDR3 is TGTGCCAGCAGCTTAACCGGGGCCATGCAAGAGACCCAGTACTTC.

The rearrangement links TRBV5-1 to TRBJ1-2; 11 bases match TRBD1. This CDR3 contains 15 residues. Germline values: CDR1 SGHRS, CDR2 YFSETQ. The V gene end was trimmed by 4 bases and the J gene end by 6 bases; junction bases not matched to a gene: 8. CDR3 nucleotides: TGCGCCAGCAGCCAAAGGACAGGGGGCGTTGATGGCTACACCTTC. This gives the protein CASSQRTGGVDGYTF. Full variable domain (rest looked up from reference TRBV5-1 and TRBJ1-2): KAGVTQTPRYLIKTRGQQVTLSCSPISGHRSVSWYQQTPGQGLQFLFEYFSETQRNKGNFPGRFSGRQFSNSRSEMNVSTLELGDSALYLCASSQRTGGVDGYTFGSGTRLTVV.

The rearrangement links TRBV27 to TRBJ1-2; 7 bases are a match to TRBD1. Germline values: CDR1 MNHEY, CDR2 SMNVEV (reference sequence). Losses at the gene ends were 5 bases for V and 0 bases for J; bases not matched to a gene: 9. This CDR3 is built from 16 residues. The CDR3: CASSDRAKASNYGYTF. The CDR3 DNA sequence: TGTGCCAGCAGTGACAGGGCAAAGGCTTCTAACTATGGCTACACCTTC.

The genes are TRBV7-2 and TRBJ2-1; D possibly matches TRBD1 or TRBD2 (5 bases each). The germline V gene encodes CDR1 SGHTA and CDR2 FQGNSA. Trimming cost V 5 bases and J 8 bases, with 13 bases left between them. This CDR3 region has 13 residues. This CDR3 reads CASSRSRGDEQFF. DNA for the CDR3: TGTGCCAGCAGCCGCTCACGAGGGGATGAGCAGTTCTTC.

The chain couples TRBV5-4 to TRBJ1-4; TRBD1 agrees at 7 bases. CDR1 and CDR2 (germline): SGHNT, YYREEE (reference sequence). V was pared by 2 bases and J by 10 bases, with 11 bases of the junction left unmatched. The CDR3 loop spans 15 amino acids. CDR3 in DNA: TGTGCCAGCAGCTTTTCGACAGGGACGGCCGCAAAACTGTTTTTT. This encodes CASSFSTGTAAKLFF.

This clone showed up just a few times. The CDR3, as DNA: TGCGCCAGCAGCGCCTCGGATTTTCCTAACACTGAAGCTTTCTTT. It encodes CASSASDFPNTEAFF. V gene TRBV5-1 combines with J gene TRBJ1-1, with D unresolved. Trimming took 4 bases from V and 2 from J, leaving 15 bases between them. The CDR3 runs to 15 residues. CDR1 and CDR2 from the germline V gene are SGHRS and YFSETQ.

In its sample, this clone was seen a few times. This chain links TRBV29-1 with TRBJ2-3, with 8 nucleotides matching TRBD2. The CDR3 extends over 15 amino acids. The germline CDR1 and CDR2 sequences are SQVTM and ANQGSEA. Germline trimming cut 4 bases from V and 2 bases from J; bases unmatched to any gene: 8. CDR3 loop: CSVGLGAGATDTQYF. The CDR3 DNA reads as TGCAGCGTTGGTCTGGGAGCGGGAGCCACAGATACGCAGTATTTT.

V is TRBV30 and J is TRBJ2-3; D not resolved. V lost 8 bases and J lost 6, with 15 bases in between. Germline V lookup: CDR1 GTSNPN, CDR2 SVGIG (reference sequence). The CDR3 spans 12 residues. The CDR3 loop reads CARSALSDTQYF. The CDR3 coding sequence is TGTGCCCGGTCAGCTCTCTCGGATACGCAGTATTTT.